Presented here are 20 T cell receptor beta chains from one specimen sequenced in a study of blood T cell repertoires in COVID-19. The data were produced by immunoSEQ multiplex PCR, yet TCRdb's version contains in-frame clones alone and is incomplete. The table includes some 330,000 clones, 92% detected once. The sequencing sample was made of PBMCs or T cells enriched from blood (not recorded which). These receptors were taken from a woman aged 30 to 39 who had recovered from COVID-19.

The CDR3 DNA is TGTGCCAGCAGCCCAACAAACAGGGGGCGATCGGGAAACACCATATATTTT. This codes for CASSPTNRGRSGNTIYF. V gene TRBV7-9 combines with J gene TRBJ1-3; 9 bases are shared with TRBD1. The CDR3 spans 17 residues. Germline V gene sequence: CDR1 SEHNR, CDR2 FQNEAQ (reference sequence). After removal of 5 bases from V and 4 bases from J, the junction contained 12 bases not matched to a gene.

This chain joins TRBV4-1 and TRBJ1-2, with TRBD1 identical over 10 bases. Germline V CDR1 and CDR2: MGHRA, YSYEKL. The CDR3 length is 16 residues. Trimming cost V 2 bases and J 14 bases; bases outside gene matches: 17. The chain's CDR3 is CASSQSMGDRGGSDTF. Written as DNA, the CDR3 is TGCGCCAGCAGCCAATCGATGGGGGACAGGGGCGGGTCAGATACCTTC.

CDR3 in DNA: TGTGCCAGCACCACGGGAAGGAAGACCCAGTACTTC. It translates to CASTTGRKTQYF. This chain connects TRBV27 to TRBJ2-5; D perhaps matches TRBD2 (5 bases). Trimming took 7 bases from V and 6 from J, leaving 12 bases between them. The CDR3 loop spans 12 amino acids. The germline gives CDR1 MNHEY, CDR2 SMNVEV (reference sequence).

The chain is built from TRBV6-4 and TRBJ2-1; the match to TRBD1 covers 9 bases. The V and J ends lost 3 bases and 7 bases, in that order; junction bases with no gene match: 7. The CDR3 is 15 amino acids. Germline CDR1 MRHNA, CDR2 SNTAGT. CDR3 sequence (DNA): TGTGCCAGCAGTGAAGTAGGACAGGGGAGAAATGAGCAGTTCTTC. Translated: CASSEVGQGRNEQFF.

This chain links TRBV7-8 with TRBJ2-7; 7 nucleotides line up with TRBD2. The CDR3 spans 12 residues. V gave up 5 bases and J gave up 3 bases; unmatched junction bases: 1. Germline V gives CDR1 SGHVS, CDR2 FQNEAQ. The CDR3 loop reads CASSRGSYEQYF. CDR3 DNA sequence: TGTGCCAGCAGCCGCGGGAGCTACGAGCAGTACTTC.

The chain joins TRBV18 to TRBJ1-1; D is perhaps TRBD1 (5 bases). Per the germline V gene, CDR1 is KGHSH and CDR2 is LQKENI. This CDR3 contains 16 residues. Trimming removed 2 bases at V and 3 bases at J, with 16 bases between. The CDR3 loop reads CASSPGQGSADTEAFF. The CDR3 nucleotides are TGTGCCAGCTCACCAGGCCAGGGCTCGGCAGACACTGAAGCTTTCTTT.

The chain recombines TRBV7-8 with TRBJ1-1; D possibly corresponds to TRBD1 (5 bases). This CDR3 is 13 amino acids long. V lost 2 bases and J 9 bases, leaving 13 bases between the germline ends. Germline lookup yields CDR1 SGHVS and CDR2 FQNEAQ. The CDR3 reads CASSLKGQIQAFF. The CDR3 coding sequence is TGTGCCAGCAGCTTAAAGGGGCAGATCCAAGCTTTCTTT.

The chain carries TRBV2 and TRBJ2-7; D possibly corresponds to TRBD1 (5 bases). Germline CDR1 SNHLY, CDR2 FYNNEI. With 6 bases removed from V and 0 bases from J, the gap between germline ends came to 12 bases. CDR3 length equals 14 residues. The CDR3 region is CASRRTLSSYEQYF. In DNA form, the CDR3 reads TGTGCCAGCAGAAGGACACTGAGCTCCTACGAGCAGTACTTC.

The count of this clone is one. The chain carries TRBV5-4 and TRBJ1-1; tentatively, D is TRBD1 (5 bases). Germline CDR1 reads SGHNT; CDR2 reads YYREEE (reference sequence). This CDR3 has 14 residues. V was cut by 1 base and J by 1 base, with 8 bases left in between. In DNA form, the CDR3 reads TGTGCCAGCAGCTTGCAGGGTGGGAACACTGAAGCTTTCTTT. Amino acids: CASSLQGGNTEAFF.

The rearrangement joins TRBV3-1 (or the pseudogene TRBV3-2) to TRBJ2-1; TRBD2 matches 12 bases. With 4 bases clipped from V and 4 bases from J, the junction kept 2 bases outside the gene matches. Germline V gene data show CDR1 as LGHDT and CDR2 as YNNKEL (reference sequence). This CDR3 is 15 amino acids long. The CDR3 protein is CASSRLAGDYNEQFF. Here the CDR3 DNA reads TGTGCCAGCAGCCGACTAGCGGGAGATTACAATGAGCAGTTCTTC.

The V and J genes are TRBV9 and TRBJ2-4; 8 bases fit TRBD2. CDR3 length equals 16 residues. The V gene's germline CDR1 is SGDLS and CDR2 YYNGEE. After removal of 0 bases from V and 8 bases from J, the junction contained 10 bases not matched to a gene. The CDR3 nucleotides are TGTGCCAGCAGCGTAGGACCGGGAGGGCCGGGGTACATTCAGTACTTC. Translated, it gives CASSVGPGGPGYIQYF.

For the CDR3, the DNA is TGCGCCAGCAGTCCTTCGTGTGAGCAGTTCTTC. Translated: CASSPSCEQFF. The chain has TRBV23-1 and TRBJ2-1; D is undetermined. TRBV23-1 is labeled an ORF, and its function is uncertain. Trimming cost V 4 bases and J 9 bases, with 7 bases left between them. This CDR3 has 11 amino acids.

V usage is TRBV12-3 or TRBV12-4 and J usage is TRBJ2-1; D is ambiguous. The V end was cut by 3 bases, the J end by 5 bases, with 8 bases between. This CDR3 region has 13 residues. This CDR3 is CASSFGGNNEQFF. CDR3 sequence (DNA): TGTGCCAGCAGTTTCGGCGGAAACAATGAGCAGTTCTTC.

The CDR3 DNA is TGTGCCAGCAGCCGCCGTGGGGGCGGGGAGACCCAGTACTTC. It translates to CASSRRGGGETQYF. This chain connects TRBV9 to TRBJ2-5, with TRBD1 as a possible D gene (6 bases). This CDR3 is built from 14 residues. Per germline, CDR1 SGDLS and CDR2 YYNGEE. Trimming took 4 bases from V and 5 from J, leaving 15 bases between them. Combining the CDR3 with reference TRBV9 and TRBJ2-5 gives the whole variable domain DSGVTQTPKHLITATGQRVTLRCSPRSGDLSVYWYQQSLDQGLQFLIQYYNGEERAKGNILERFSAQQFPDLHSELNLSSLELGDSALYFCASSRRGGGETQYFGPGTRLLVL.

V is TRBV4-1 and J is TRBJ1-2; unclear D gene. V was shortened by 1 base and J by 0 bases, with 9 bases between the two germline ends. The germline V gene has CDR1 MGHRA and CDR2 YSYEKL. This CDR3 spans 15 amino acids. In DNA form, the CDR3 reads TGCGCCAGCAGCCAAGTGGGCGGGTCTAACTATGGCTACACCTTC. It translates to CASSQVGGSNYGYTF.

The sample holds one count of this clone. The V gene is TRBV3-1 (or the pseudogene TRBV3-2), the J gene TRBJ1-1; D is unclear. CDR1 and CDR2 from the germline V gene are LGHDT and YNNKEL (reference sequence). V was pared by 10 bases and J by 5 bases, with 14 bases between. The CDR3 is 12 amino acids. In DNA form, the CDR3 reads TGTGCCACATCTAATTTTGATACTGAAGCTTTCTTT. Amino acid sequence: CATSNFDTEAFF.

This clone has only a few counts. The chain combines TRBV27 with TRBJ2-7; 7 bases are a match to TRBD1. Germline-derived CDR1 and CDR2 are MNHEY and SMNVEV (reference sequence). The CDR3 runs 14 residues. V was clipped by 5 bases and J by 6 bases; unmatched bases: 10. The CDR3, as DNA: TGTGCCAGCAGTCGCGTAGGGGGCCAGGGCGAGCAGTACTTC. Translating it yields CASSRVGGQGEQYF.

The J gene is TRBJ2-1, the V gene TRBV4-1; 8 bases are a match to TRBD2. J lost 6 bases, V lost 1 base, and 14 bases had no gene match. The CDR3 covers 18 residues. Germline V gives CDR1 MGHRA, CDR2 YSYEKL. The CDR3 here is CASSQGIPGGPRGNEQFF. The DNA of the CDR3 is TGCGCCAGCAGCCAAGGGATTCCGGGGGGGCCACGGGGCAATGAGCAGTTCTTC.

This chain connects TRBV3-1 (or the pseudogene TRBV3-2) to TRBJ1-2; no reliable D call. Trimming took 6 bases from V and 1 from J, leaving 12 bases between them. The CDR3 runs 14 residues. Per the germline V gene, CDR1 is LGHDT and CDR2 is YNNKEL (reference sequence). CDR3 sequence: CASSPGLLNYGYTF. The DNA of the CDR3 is TGTGCCAGCAGTCCTGGACTGCTTAACTATGGCTACACCTTC.

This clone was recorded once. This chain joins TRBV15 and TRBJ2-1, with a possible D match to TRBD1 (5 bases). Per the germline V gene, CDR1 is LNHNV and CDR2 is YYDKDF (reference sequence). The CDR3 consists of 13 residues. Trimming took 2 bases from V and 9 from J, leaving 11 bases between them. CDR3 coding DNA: TGTGCCACCAGCAGAACCACAGGCCTTGAGCAGTTCTTC. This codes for CATSRTTGLEQFF.